The clone carrying this T cell receptor beta chain occurred many times. RNA transcripts provided the source from which TCR beta CDR3 regions were amplified. The primer set for the first-round RT-PCR of the TCR CDR3 was HTBI. One entry per CDR3 protein, called by TCRdb with MiXCR from the multiplex PCR reads. Of around 390,000 distinct CDR3 sequences in the sample, around 15% are singletons; the top ten hold 20%. These data originate in a study of T cells in Graves' hyperthyroidism and ophthalmopathy. Criteria for exclusion of patients were uncontrolled infection, other autoimmune disease, pregnancy or lactation. The CDR3 consists of 17 residues. The V gene lost 0 bases and the J gene lost 6 bases, with 19 bases spanning the gap. Germline-derived CDR1 and CDR2 are LGHDT and YNNKEL (reference sequence).

The specimen was blood. The clonotype comes from a woman aged 25 to 45 with Graves' ophthalmopathy. The gene calls are TRBV3-1 and TRBJ2-3; possible D gene TRBD2, 6 bases. The CDR3 region is CASSQEGRTGWGDTQYF. In DNA, the CDR3 is TGTGCCAGCAGCCAAGAGGGGAGGACTGGTTGGGGGGATACGCAGTATTTT.